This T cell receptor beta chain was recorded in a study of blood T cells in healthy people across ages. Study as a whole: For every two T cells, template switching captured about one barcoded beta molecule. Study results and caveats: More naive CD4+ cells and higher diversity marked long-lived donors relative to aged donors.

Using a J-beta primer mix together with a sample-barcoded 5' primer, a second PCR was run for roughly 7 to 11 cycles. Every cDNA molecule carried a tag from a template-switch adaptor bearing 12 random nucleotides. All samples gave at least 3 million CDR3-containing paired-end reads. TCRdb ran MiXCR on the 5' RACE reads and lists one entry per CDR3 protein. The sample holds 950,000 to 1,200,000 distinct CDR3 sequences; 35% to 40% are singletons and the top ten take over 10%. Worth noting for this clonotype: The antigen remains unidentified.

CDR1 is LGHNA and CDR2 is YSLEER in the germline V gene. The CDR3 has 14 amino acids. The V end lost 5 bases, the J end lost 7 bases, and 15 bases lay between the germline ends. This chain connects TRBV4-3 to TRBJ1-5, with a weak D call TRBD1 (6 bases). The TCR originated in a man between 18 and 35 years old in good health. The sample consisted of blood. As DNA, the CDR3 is TGCGCCAGCAGCTTTACAGGGTCCGGGCAGCCCCAGCATTTT. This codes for CASSFTGSGQPQHF.